The next 25 T cell receptor beta chains were all read from a single sample in a study of identical twins. TCRdb redid the calling of the 5' RACE reads with MiXCR, one entry per CDR3 protein. The sample includes 500,000 to 650,000 distinct CDR3 sequences, less than 9% of them seen just once. The same data also went into a second study, on yellow fever vaccine responses in identical twins.

The sequenced material came from PBMCs. These receptors were obtained from a woman between 18 and 29 years old in good health.

This clonotype was detected only a few times. The chain has TRBV28 and TRBJ2-7; D gene ambiguous. Germline CDR1 and CDR2: MDHEN and SYDVKM. The CDR3 runs 15 residues. Trimming removed 7 bases from V and 2 bases from J, with 18 bases in between. The CDR3 sequence is CASMGKNSHPYEQYV. The CDR3 nucleotides are TGTGCCAGCATGGGGAAAAACAGCCACCCCTACGAGCAGTACGTC.

The sample holds a few counts of this clonotype. V is TRBV7-6 and J is TRBJ2-1, with D unclear. Germline V CDR1 and CDR2: SGHVS, FNYEAQ. The CDR3 covers 16 residues. Trimming stripped 4 bases from V and 0 bases from J, with 13 bases between. Here the CDR3 reads CASSWVRLSSYNEQFF. CDR3 nucleotides: TGTGCCAGCAGCTGGGTCCGGTTAAGCTCCTACAATGAGCAGTTCTTC.

This clonotype was recorded a few times. The J gene is TRBJ2-1, the V gene TRBV18; D gene ambiguous. Germline values: CDR1 KGHSH, CDR2 LQKENI. V was pared by 3 bases and J by 5 bases, with 8 bases between. The CDR3 sequence is 13 residues long. The DNA for the CDR3 is TGTGCCAGCTCACCGTTCAGCGACAATGAGCAGTTCTTC. It is translated as CASSPFSDNEQFF.

This clonotype came up many times. The genes are TRBV12-3 or TRBV12-4 and TRBJ2-2, with 11 bases aligning to TRBD2. The length of the CDR3 is 15 residues. Losses at the gene ends were 7 bases for V and 6 bases for J; bases not matched to a gene: 7. As DNA, the CDR3 is TGTGCCAGCACCGGACTAGCGGGTATCTCCGGGGAGCTGTTTTTT. It yields the protein CASTGLAGISGELFF.

J is TRBJ1-1 and V is TRBV10-3, with a weak D call TRBD1 (5 bases). V was pared by 10 bases and J by 1 base, with 13 bases between. The CDR3 loop spans 13 amino acids. Per germline, CDR1 ENHRY and CDR2 SYGVKD. The CDR3 protein is CATQQEANTEAFF. In DNA form, the CDR3 reads TGTGCCACCCAACAGGAGGCGAACACTGAAGCTTTCTTT.

Ten or more counts support this clonotype. This chain uses TRBV5-1 with TRBJ1-2; D is undetermined. V lost 5 bases and J lost 8, with 10 bases in between. CDR1 and CDR2 (germline): SGHRS, YFSETQ. The CDR3 contains 11 residues. CDR3 nucleotide sequence: TGCGCCAGCAGGCAAAGTGACGGCTACACCTTC. Amino acid sequence: CASRQSDGYTF.

This clonotype was recorded a few times. V usage is TRBV6-2 or TRBV6-3 and J usage is TRBJ1-1; no definite D call. Per the germline V gene, CDR1 is MNHEY and CDR2 is SVGEGT. CDR3 length: 17 amino acids. Trimming removed 2 bases from V and 3 bases from J, with 19 bases in between. The CDR3 nucleotides read TGTGCCAGCAGTTACGGGCTGAGGCGGAACATTCACACTGAAGCTTTCTTT. Its translation is CASSYGLRRNIHTEAFF.

The CDR3 reads CASSVISTDTQYF. The CDR3 nucleotides are TGTGCCAGCAGCGTAATCAGCACAGATACGCAGTATTTT. The chain couples TRBV9 to TRBJ2-3, with D unresolved. The CDR3 sequence is 13 residues long. The V and J ends lost 1 base and 0 bases respectively, with 3 bases between them. Germline V gene sequence: CDR1 SGDLS, CDR2 YYNGEE.

V usage is TRBV7-8 and J usage is TRBJ2-3; 8 bases agree with TRBD1. This CDR3 has 16 residues. J lost 4 bases, V lost 5 bases, and 11 bases had no gene match. CDR1 is SGHVS, CDR2 FQNEAQ, per germline. The CDR3 region has the DNA TGTGCCAGCAGCGATCTTGGCAGGGGGCGCCCAGATACGCAGTATTTT. Translated: CASSDLGRGRPDTQYF.

This clonotype was recorded many times. The rearrangement joins TRBV5-6 to TRBJ2-1, with D possibly being TRBD1 (6 bases). The CDR3 runs to 17 residues. V dropped 2 bases and J dropped 2 bases, with 17 bases sitting between them. Germline loops: CDR1 SGHDT, CDR2 YYEEEE. CDR3 DNA sequence: TGTGCCAGCAGCTTCACGGTTGGGGGCGATCCCTACAATGAGCAGTTCTTC. Translation: CASSFTVGGDPYNEQFF.

This rearrangement joins TRBV28 to TRBJ2-1; 11 bases are shared with TRBD2. Germline-derived CDR1 and CDR2 are MDHEN and SYDVKM. The length of the CDR3 is 15 residues. V was clipped by 4 bases and J by 4 bases; unmatched bases: 3. CDR3 sequence: CASSSSSGRYNEQFF. In DNA form, the CDR3 reads TGTGCCAGCAGTTCATCTAGCGGGAGGTACAATGAGCAGTTCTTC.

This clonotype was picked up one time. V and J are TRBV7-2 and TRBJ2-1; 13 bases line up with TRBD2. The CDR3 is 17 amino acids. The V segment lost 4 bases and the J segment 3 bases; nucleotides outside the gene matches: 6. CDR1 and CDR2 from the germline V gene are SGHTA and FQGNSA. The CDR3 region has the DNA TGTGCCAGCAGCTCGTGGACTAGCGGGAGCTTCTACAATGAGCAGTTCTTC. Protein: CASSSWTSGSFYNEQFF.

This sequence joins TRBV10-3 and TRBJ2-4; the match to TRBD2 covers 7 bases. The CDR3 contains 14 residues. Germline V gene data show CDR1 as ENHRY and CDR2 as SYGVKD. V was pared by 3 bases and J by 2 bases, with 1 base of the junction left unmatched. CDR3 sequence: CAISDGGSKNIQYF. CDR3 nucleotide sequence: TGTGCCATCAGTGACGGGGGGTCCAAAAACATTCAGTACTTC.

This clonotype showed up just a few times. The gene calls are TRBV6-4 and TRBJ1-6; D is undetermined. Germline V gene sequence: CDR1 MRHNA, CDR2 SNTAGT. Trimming left V 2 bases short and J 6 bases short, with 11 bases between. This CDR3 has 15 amino acids. Here the CDR3 reads CASSDGWEGNSPLHF. DNA of the CDR3: TGTGCCAGCAGTGACGGGTGGGAGGGTAATTCACCCCTCCACTTT.

There are a few counts of this clonotype. The chain joins TRBV5-1 to TRBJ2-7; 12 nucleotides align to TRBD2. The CDR3 has 17 residues. Unmatched junction bases numbered 9, after V lost 4 bases and J lost 1 base. Per germline, CDR1 SGHRS and CDR2 YFSETQ. The CDR3 DNA reads as TGCGCCAGCAGCCCAGGACTAGCGGGGCTCGGGTCCTACGAGCAGTACTTC. Protein product: CASSPGLAGLGSYEQYF. Supplemented by reference TRBV5-1 and TRBJ2-7, the full variable domain reads KAGVTQTPRYLIKTRGQQVTLSCSPISGHRSVSWYQQTPGQGLQFLFEYFSETQRNKGNFPGRFSGRQFSNSRSEMNVSTLELGDSALYLCASSPGLAGLGSYEQYFGPGTRLTVT.

This chain links TRBV28 with TRBJ1-1; D is perhaps TRBD1 (5 bases). CDR1 and CDR2 from the germline V gene are MDHEN and SYDVKM. V was trimmed by 6 bases and J by 4 bases, leaving 18 bases between them. The CDR3 spans 15 residues. The CDR3: CASSPPGLRSTEAFF. DNA for the CDR3: TGTGCCAGCAGCCCCCCAGGGCTAAGGAGCACTGAAGCTTTCTTT.

The chain couples TRBV28 to TRBJ2-4, with D tentatively TRBD2 (5 bases). Germline V lookup: CDR1 MDHEN, CDR2 SYDVKM. V lost 10 bases and J lost 4, with 17 bases in between. This CDR3 has 14 amino acids. For the CDR3, the DNA is TGTGCCACCCTGGGGATCGGGATAAAAAACATTCAGTACTTC. This gives the protein CATLGIGIKNIQYF.

This clonotype was seen repeatedly, ten times or more. The J gene is TRBJ1-5, the V gene TRBV20-1, with D possibly being TRBD1 (6 bases). Trimming shortened V by 3 bases and J by 2 bases, and 11 bases separated the two germline ends. The CDR3 length is 14 residues. Germline CDR1 DFQATT, CDR2 SNEGSKA (reference sequence). The chain's CDR3 is CSARQQGRNQPQHF. CDR3 nucleotide sequence: TGCAGTGCTAGGCAACAGGGTCGCAATCAGCCCCAGCATTTT.

This clonotype has at least ten counts. CDR3 nucleotide sequence: TGTGCCACCAGTGATCCCGGGACTCAAGGGTCCTACGAGCAGTACGTC. Amino acid sequence: CATSDPGTQGSYEQYV. The chain combines TRBV24-1 with TRBJ2-7; maybe TRBD2 (6 bases). The CDR3 totals 16 residues. Trimming left V 3 bases short and J 1 base short, with 15 bases between. CDR1 is KGHDR, CDR2 SFDVKD, per germline.

The J gene is TRBJ1-1, the V gene TRBV10-3; D unclear. Germline CDR1 ENHRY, CDR2 SYGVKD. The CDR3 consists of 14 residues. Trimming cost V 5 bases and J 1 base, with 11 bases left between them. CDR3 DNA: TGTGCCATCAGTCTTACAATGGAGAACACTGAAGCTTTCTTT. Encoded protein: CAISLTMENTEAFF.

This chain joins TRBV9 and TRBJ2-3, with 10 bases that match TRBD2. J gave up 7 bases and V 4 bases, and 12 bases lay outside the gene matches. This CDR3 has 16 amino acids. Germline CDR1 SGDLS, CDR2 YYNGEE. In DNA form, the CDR3 reads TGTGCCAGCAGCCCCCAGCTAGCGGGGGACAAACATACGCAGTATTTT. Its protein product is CASSPQLAGDKHTQYF.

This chain connects TRBV29-1 to TRBJ2-3; no clear D. V gave up 6 bases and J gave up 4 bases, with 20 bases separating them. Germline loops: CDR1 SQVTM, CDR2 ANQGSEA. The CDR3 has 15 amino acids. CDR3 DNA: TGCAGCGTCCAACGATCCCCCGGCAGTGCAGATACGCAGTATTTT. Protein product: CSVQRSPGSADTQYF.

This clonotype was counted ten times or more. The rearrangement links TRBV12-3 or TRBV12-4 to TRBJ2-6, with D unresolved. This CDR3 is built from 15 residues. The V and J ends lost 3 bases and 4 bases respectively, with 10 bases between them. In DNA, the CDR3 is TGTGCCAGCAGTTTCGGTGGCTCCGGGGCCAACGTCCTGACTTTC. Residues: CASSFGGSGANVLTF.

The rearrangement uses TRBV5-1 and TRBJ2-5, with a possible D match to TRBD1 (6 bases). The germline V and J ends were trimmed by 1 base and 5 bases, with 15 bases remaining between them. The CDR3 spans 15 residues. Germline CDR1 and CDR2: SGHRS and YFSETQ. CDR3 bases: TGCGCCAGCAGCTTGCGGACCAGACAGGCGGAGACCCAGTACTTC. Protein: CASSLRTRQAETQYF.

This clonotype was seen many times. This chain links TRBV24-1 with TRBJ2-1, with D hard to call. V lost 6 bases and J 3 bases, leaving 5 bases between the germline ends. The CDR3 is 12 amino acids. Germline CDR1 is KGHDR and CDR2 is SFDVKD. CDR3 region: CATSTNYNEQFF. CDR3 nucleotides: TGTGCCACCAGTACAAACTACAATGAGCAGTTCTTC.